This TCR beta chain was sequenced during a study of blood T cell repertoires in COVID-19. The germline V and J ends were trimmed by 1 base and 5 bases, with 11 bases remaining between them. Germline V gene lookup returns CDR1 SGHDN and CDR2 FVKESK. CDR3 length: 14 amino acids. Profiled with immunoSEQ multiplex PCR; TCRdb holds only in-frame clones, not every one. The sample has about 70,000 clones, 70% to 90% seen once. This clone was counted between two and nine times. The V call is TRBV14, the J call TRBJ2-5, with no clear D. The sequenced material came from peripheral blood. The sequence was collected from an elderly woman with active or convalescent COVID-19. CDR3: CASSQGPRPETQYF. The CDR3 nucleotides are TGTGCCAGCAGCCAAGGCCCCAGGCCGGAGACCCAGTACTTC.